This T cell receptor beta chain is from a study of blood T cell repertoires in COVID-19. Whole-study context: Some COVID-19 samples were acute and others convalescent; all came from the United States, Italy and Spain. PBMCs, B-cell-depleted T cells, or T cells provided the cDNA or gDNA that made up the material.

Germline lookup yields CDR1 LNHDA and CDR2 SQIVND (reference sequence). The V and J ends lost 6 bases and 6 bases respectively, with 12 bases between them. The CDR3 has 13 residues. Methods used by the authors: Amplification of reference gene primers provided the estimated nucleated cell counts. Assay used: immunoSEQ multiplex PCR; TCRdb lists only in-frame clones, some missing. D and trimming come from the DNA, and the V and J calls and clone size come from that table. The repertoire has about 130,000 clones, about four fifths of them found once; the top ten carry 8% to 10%. This clone was seen only once.

What was sequenced was peripheral blood. This receptor was obtained from a man aged 35 to 55 with active or convalescent COVID-19. This rearrangement joins TRBV19 to TRBJ2-1; TRBD1 might be the D (6 bases). CDR3 region: CASRNRASNEQFF. The CDR3 coding sequence is TGTGCCAGTAGGAACAGGGCTAGCAATGAGCAGTTCTTC.